Listed below are T cell receptor beta chains from one sample, sequenced in a study of T cells in Graves' hyperthyroidism and ophthalmopathy. TCRdb processed the multiplex PCR reads anew with MiXCR; each CDR3 protein has one entry. Found here are approximately 260,000 distinct CDR3 sequences, 13% to 15% of them singletons; the top ten hold roughly 31%. The sample was blood. The receptors shown here come from a woman between 50 and 59 years old with Graves' hyperthyroidism that later progressed to Graves' ophthalmopathy. The CDR3 runs from the conserved cysteine through the conserved F or W. The order of the fields is V gene, D gene, clone size, J gene, CDR3 DNA, CDR3 protein. D genes are given only for firm matches. Clone size is not always given. Where it is, it says once, few, many or a class for expanded clones.

>TRBV11-2|NA|NA|TRBJ2-5
TGTGCCAGCAGCTTTCAAGGAAAGGAGACCCAGTACTTC
CASSFQGKETQYF
>TRBV29-1|NA|many|TRBJ2-7
TGCAGCGTCCAACGGGACGGACCCTACGAGCAGTACTTC
CSVQRDGPYEQYF
>TRBV28|NA|many|TRBJ1-6
TGTGCCAGCAGTTTATATGCCTCGGATTCACCCCTCCACTTT
CASSLYASDSPLHF
>TRBV2|NA|many|TRBJ1-5
TGTGCCAGCAGTGCAGGGGAGGGGGGACAGCCCCAGCATTTT
CASSAGEGGQPQHF
>TRBV5-5|NA|NA|TRBJ1-4
TGTGCCAGCAGCTTAGTCGGGATGAGAGGGGACGAAAAACTGTTTTTT
CASSLVGMRGDEKLFF
>TRBV30|NA|many|TRBJ2-2
TGTGCCTGGAGTGACTATACAGGGAGCGGGGAGCTGTTTTTT
CAWSDYTGSGELFF
>TRBV9|NA|few|TRBJ1-5
TGTGCCAGCAGCGTAGGGGGGGGAGGGAATCAGCCCCAGCATTTT
CASSVGGGGNQPQHF
>TRBV4-1|NA|NA|TRBJ2-7
TGCGCCAGCAGCCAAGGACGGGGCGAGCAGTACTTC
CASSQGRGEQYF
>TRBV6-1|NA|many|TRBJ2-7
TGTGCCAGCAGTCTCGGGACAAGTTCCCTTTTGAGGTACGAGCAGTACTTC
CASSLGTSSLLRYEQYF
>TRBV5-1|TRBD2|few|TRBJ2-3
TGCGCCAGCAGCCGGACTAGCGGTGGAGATACGCAGTATTTT
CASSRTSGGDTQYF
>TRBV27|NA|many|TRBJ1-2
TGTGCCAGCAGCTCCTGGCCCCAATATGGCTACACCTTC
CASSSWPQYGYTF
>TRBV20-1|NA|many|TRBJ1-1
TGCAGTGCTAGTGTTCAGGGCAGCGGCACTGAAGCTTTCTTT
CSASVQGSGTEAFF
>TRBV2|NA|many|TRBJ2-2
TGTGCCAGCAAATTGGAGGTCGGGGAGCTGTTTTTT
CASKLEVGELFF
>TRBV20-1|NA|NA|TRBJ1-4
TGCAGTGCTAGTCAGGCCAGCAATAATGAAAAACTGTTTTTT
CSASQASNNEKLFF
>TRBV7-6|TRBD2|many|TRBJ2-3
TGTGCCAGCAGCTGGACTAGCGGCGAATACACAGATACGCAGTATTTT
CASSWTSGEYTDTQYF
>TRBV5-1|TRBD1|many|TRBJ2-5
TGCGCCAGCAGCTCGGGACAGGGGGCGACCCAGTACTTC
CASSSGQGATQYF
>TRBV6-5|TRBD2|many|TRBJ2-1
TGTGCCAGCAGTTGGGAGGGAAACAATGAGCAGTTCTTC
CASSWEGNNEQFF
>TRBV30|NA|NA|TRBJ2-6
TGTGCCTGGAGTGTACTCGGAGGTACCGGGGCCAACGTCCTGACTTTC
CAWSVLGGTGANVLTF
>TRBV4-1|NA|many|TRBJ1-2
TGCGCCAGCAGCCAAGTGGGAAGGGCGTCTGGCTACACCTTC
CASSQVGRASGYTF
>TRBV2|NA|many|TRBJ2-7
TGTGCCAGCAGTGAAAAATGGGGGAGAGACGAGCAGTACTTC
CASSEKWGRDEQYF
>TRBV6-1|NA|many|TRBJ2-7
TGTGCCAGCAGTCCCTGGACAGCTTCCTACGAGCAGTACTTC
CASSPWTASYEQYF
>TRBV7-8|TRBD1|many|TRBJ1-2
TGTGCCAGCAGCTTAACGGGACAGGGAAACTATGGCTACACCTTC
CASSLTGQGNYGYTF